The clone carrying this TCR beta chain was seen only a few times. Original handling: Nucleated cell number was recorded as an estimate derived from reference gene primer amplification. TCRdb's table, derived via immunoSEQ multiplex PCR, lists solely in-frame clones and lacks some. The V and J calls and clone size are taken from that table; D and trimming were inferred from the DNA. The sample comprises roughly 330,000 clones, roughly 86% of which are singletons, and roughly 5% rests with the top ten. The sample is drawn from a study of blood T cell repertoires in COVID-19. The CDR3 contains 14 residues. Germline values: CDR1 SGHTA, CDR2 FQGTGA. The ends were cut back, 2 bases at V and 5 bases at J, with 12 bases in the middle.

The receptor's source is a woman under 40 who had recovered from COVID-19. The rearrangement uses TRBV7-3 and TRBJ1-1; perhaps TRBD1 as D (6 bases). The sequencing input was PBMCs or T cells enriched from blood (not recorded which). The CDR3 coding sequence is TGTGCCAGCAGCTTACAGGGGTGGGGGACTGAAGCTTTCTTT. Amino acid sequence: CASSLQGWGTEAFF.